Listed below are T cell receptor beta chains from one sample, sequenced in a study of T cell changes during pregnancy in multiple sclerosis. Generated by immunoSEQ multiplex PCR, the TCRdb table keeps only in-frame clones and is missing some. The repertoire holds roughly 50,000 clones, roughly 94% seen once, with roughly 3.5% in the top ten. The sequencing here drew on CD8+ T cells from peripheral blood mononuclear cells, taken in the third trimester of pregnancy. These receptors were obtained from a female donor with multiple sclerosis, enrolled in a pregnancy study. Both conserved end residues are part of each CDR3. The D gene is left open where the match is weak.

D gene: -; V gene: TRBV4-2; CDR3 protein: CASSPGGELFF
D gene: -; V gene: TRBV5-6; CDR3 protein: CASSLVSGRGAYEQYF
D gene: TRBD2; V gene: TRBV19; CDR3 protein: CASSRLEGLAYEQYF
D gene: -; V gene: TRBV9; CDR3 protein: CASSEDSGRSVPYEQYF
D gene: -; V gene: TRBV5-1; CDR3 protein: CASSLGIAAYPNEQFF
D gene: TRBD2; V gene: TRBV5-1; CDR3 protein: CASSFFGTTYSRLDEQFF
D gene: -; V gene: TRBV10-2; CDR3 protein: CATALASSTDTQYF
D gene: TRBD2; V gene: TRBV4-1; CDR3 protein: CASSQEGLAGDEQYF
D gene: -; V gene: TRBV4-1; CDR3 protein: CASSQGQYEKLFF
D gene: -; V gene: TRBV29-1; CDR3 protein: CSVVTDSSYEQYF
D gene: TRBD1; V gene: TRBV6-1; CDR3 protein: CASSVPTGVIQPQHF
D gene: TRBD2; V gene: TRBV4-1; CDR3 protein: CASSQDLLAGGLNNEQFF
D gene: -; V gene: TRBV11-2; CDR3 protein: CASSSPQALHFYEQYF
D gene: TRBD2; V gene: TRBV4-1; CDR3 protein: CASSGGAGTVNEQFF
D gene: TRBD2; V gene: TRBV2; CDR3 protein: CASYKPAGGLKTQYF
D gene: -; V gene: TRBV2; CDR3 protein: CASIVGGASYEQYF
D gene: TRBD1; V gene: TRBV4-1; CDR3 protein: CASSHPGQHYEQYF
D gene: TRBD2; V gene: TRBV5-1; CDR3 protein: CASSSGTSDGEQFF
D gene: -; V gene: TRBV11-2; CDR3 protein: CASSLVYTDTMSYEQYF
D gene: -; V gene: TRBV7-2; CDR3 protein: CASSPYSEETQYF
D gene: TRBD2; V gene: TRBV5-1; CDR3 protein: CASSLGGTSGSTDTQYF
D gene: TRBD2; V gene: TRBV5-1; CDR3 protein: CASSEYGLAGHTGELFF
D gene: -; V gene: TRBV6-5; CDR3 protein: CASRSGSSSYEQYF
D gene: TRBD2; V gene: TRBV19; CDR3 protein: CASTGTSEGPYEQYF
D gene: TRBD2; V gene: TRBV7-8; CDR3 protein: CASRTLGGRAYNEQFF
D gene: TRBD1; V gene: TRBV28; CDR3 protein: CASSFPTGGESRGNEQFF
D gene: -; V gene: TRBV2; CDR3 protein: CASSEGGGANYGYTF
D gene: -; V gene: TRBV5-1; CDR3 protein: CASSLGGGPPYNEQFF
D gene: -; V gene: TRBV28; CDR3 protein: CASSKIMEMGEQFF
D gene: TRBD2; V gene: TRBV29-1; CDR3 protein: CSVEGLAGVEWETQYF
D gene: -; V gene: TRBV25-1; CDR3 protein: CASNDWNREGTGELFF
D gene: -; V gene: TRBV13; CDR3 protein: CASSSQIMNTEAFF
D gene: -; V gene: TRBV29-1; CDR3 protein: CSVEQVDRNTIYF
D gene: -; V gene: TRBV28; CDR3 protein: CASRRPQGESNQPQHF
D gene: -; V gene: TRBV6-4; CDR3 protein: CASSGGPGSYNEQFF
D gene: -; V gene: TRBV2; CDR3 protein: CASDRDNENYGYTF
D gene: -; V gene: TRBV14; CDR3 protein: CASSHRQALNTEAFF
D gene: TRBD2; V gene: TRBV5-4; CDR3 protein: CASSLALASGRGRYEQYF
D gene: TRBD2; V gene: TRBV9; CDR3 protein: CASSASGSPSDTQYF
D gene: TRBD1; V gene: TRBV9; CDR3 protein: CASSVDRTGENEQFF
D gene: -; V gene: TRBV4-3; CDR3 protein: CASSQLLAGSNEAFF
D gene: TRBD2; V gene: TRBV2; CDR3 protein: CARRSGRKGEQYF
D gene: -; V gene: TRBV4-3; CDR3 protein: CASSQDYPTGTDTQYF
D gene: TRBD2; V gene: TRBV2; CDR3 protein: CASIQVAGEITGELFF
D gene: TRBD1; V gene: TRBV27; CDR3 protein: CASNDRGRSEQYF
D gene: -; V gene: TRBV7-9; CDR3 protein: CASSLGQSRGNYGYTF
D gene: TRBD2; V gene: TRBV7-9; CDR3 protein: CASSFGTSGRFYNEQFF
D gene: TRBD1; V gene: TRBV7-9; CDR3 protein: CASSNSTTGGHEQFF
D gene: TRBD1; V gene: TRBV6-5; CDR3 protein: CAGSTYRGGQFF